Each of the 17 T cell receptor beta chains below was sequenced from the same sample in a study of shared clonotypes between healthy human individuals. Terminally differentiated effector memory CD45RA+ cells were excluded from the naive CD8 cells, which were CD45RO-negative and positively selected for CCR7. Produced via immunoSEQ multiplex PCR; TCRdb's table is partial and in-frame only. The table lists roughly 850,000 clones, about 96% of them singletons. Material for sequencing was naive CD8+ T cells sorted from blood. These receptors all come from a man aged 25 to 40 in good health.

This clone was seen once. The V gene is TRBV7-9, the J gene TRBJ2-1, with TRBD2 matching over 9 bases. The CDR3 length is 16 residues. V shed 5 bases and J 6 bases; nucleotides not matched to a gene: 11. The germline V gene encodes CDR1 SEHNR and CDR2 FQNEAQ (reference sequence). The chain's CDR3 is CASSPPGTSSINEQFF. The CDR3 DNA follows: TGTGCCAGCAGCCCCCCCGGGACTAGCTCCATCAATGAGCAGTTCTTC. Based on the CDR3 plus reference TRBV7-9 and TRBJ2-1, the full variable domain is DTGVSQNPRHKITKRGQNVTFRCDPISEHNRLYWYRQTLGQGPEFLTYFQNEAQLEKSRLLSDRFSAERPKGSFSTLEIQRTEQGDSAMYLCASSPPGTSSINEQFFGPGTRLTVL.

This clone has only one observation. The J gene is TRBJ2-7, the V gene TRBV5-1, with 10 bases identical to TRBD1. V was clipped by 3 bases and J by 4 bases; unmatched bases: 10. Germline CDR1 SGHRS, CDR2 YFSETQ. The CDR3 is 16 residues long. CDR3 region: CASSYGSRDRGYEQYF. The CDR3 nucleotides are TGCGCCAGCAGCTATGGGAGCCGGGACAGGGGTTACGAGCAGTACTTC. The whole variable domain, remainder taken from reference TRBV5-1 and TRBJ2-7, is KAGVTQTPRYLIKTRGQQVTLSCSPISGHRSVSWYQQTPGQGLQFLFEYFSETQRNKGNFPGRFSGRQFSNSRSEMNVSTLELGDSALYLCASSYGSRDRGYEQYFGPGTRLTVT.

V and J are TRBV7-9 and TRBJ2-5; D unresolved. Looked up from germline, CDR1 is SEHNR and CDR2 is FQNEAQ (reference sequence). The CDR3 length is 11 residues. V lost 11 bases to trimming and J lost 4 bases, with 11 bases between them. The DNA for the CDR3 is TGTGCCGGGGAAGGGTTAGAGACCCAGTACTTC. This sequence encodes CAGEGLETQYF. Complete variable domain (other parts from reference TRBV7-9 and TRBJ2-5): DTGVSQNPRHKITKRGQNVTFRCDPISEHNRLYWYRQTLGQGPEFLTYFQNEAQLEKSRLLSDRFSAERPKGSFSTLEIQRTEQGDSAMYLCAGEGLETQYFGPGTRLLVL.

This chain connects TRBV9 to TRBJ2-5, with D possibly matching TRBD1 (5 bases). Deletions cut 3 bases from V and 3 bases from J, with 12 bases between. The CDR3 extends over 14 amino acids. Germline CDR1 is SGDLS and CDR2 is YYNGEE. CDR3 DNA sequence: TGTGCCAGCAGCGCGAACGACAGAAAAGAGACCCAGTACTTC. This encodes CASSANDRKETQYF.

The rearrangement uses TRBV29-1 and TRBJ2-3, with D hard to call. The V gene's germline CDR1 is SQVTM and CDR2 ANQGSEA. The CDR3 loop spans 13 amino acids. The V and J ends lost 4 bases and 4 bases respectively, with 12 bases between them. The chain's CDR3 is CSVGVSKADTQYF. The CDR3 DNA sequence: TGCAGCGTTGGGGTTTCCAAGGCAGATACGCAGTATTTT.

The V gene is TRBV7-9, the J gene TRBJ2-3; D is perhaps TRBD2 (6 bases). V lost 1 base, J lost 3 bases, and 20 bases lay in between. This CDR3 region has 18 residues. Per the germline V gene, CDR1 is SEHNR and CDR2 is FQNEAQ (reference sequence). As DNA, the CDR3 is TGTGCCAGCAGCTTAGAACCGGCGGGACCCCGCGGGACAGATACGCAGTATTTT. Translation gives CASSLEPAGPRGTDTQYF.

V is TRBV27 and J is TRBJ2-7, with D perhaps TRBD1 (5 bases). The CDR3 is 14 residues long. V lost 4 bases and J lost 2, with 12 bases in between. Per germline, CDR1 MNHEY and CDR2 SMNVEV (reference sequence). The CDR3 DNA reads TGTGCCAGCAGTTCATTTCGACAGACCTACGAGCAGTACTTC. Protein sequence: CASSSFRQTYEQYF.

Concerning this clone: Other nucleotide sequences from this sample produce the same CDR3. The chain joins TRBV11-2 to TRBJ1-5; D uncertain. Germline lookup yields CDR1 SGHAT and CDR2 FQNNGV. Trimming removed 4 bases from V and 4 bases from J, with 5 bases in between. The CDR3 has 12 amino acids. The CDR3 here is CASSSPNQPQHF. CDR3 DNA sequence: TGTGCCAGCAGCTCCCCTAATCAGCCCCAGCATTTT.

This chain connects TRBV2 to TRBJ2-1; D might be TRBD2 (6 bases). V lost 8 bases to trimming and J lost 0 bases, with 17 bases between them. The V gene's germline CDR1 is SNHLY and CDR2 FYNNEI. The CDR3 loop spans 16 amino acids. CDR3 nucleotide sequence: TGTGCCAGCCACCGAGTCGGGGGATACTCCTACAATGAGCAGTTCTTC. This encodes CASHRVGGYSYNEQFF. The whole variable domain, filled in from reference TRBV2 and TRBJ2-1, reads EPEVTQTPSHQVTQMGQEVILRCVPISNHLYFYWYRQILGQKVEFLVSFYNNEISEKSEIFDDQFSVERPDGSNFTLKIRSTKLEDSAMYFCASHRVGGYSYNEQFFGPGTRLTVL.

The V gene is TRBV7-9, the J gene TRBJ2-5; 12 nucleotides agree with TRBD2. The J segment lost 3 bases and the V segment lost 11 bases, leaving 13 bases of the junction unmatched. Germline loops: CDR1 SEHNR, CDR2 FQNEAQ (reference sequence). The CDR3 covers 16 residues. The CDR3 spells CAASRLAGGPEETQYF. The CDR3 DNA reads TGTGCCGCTAGTCGGCTAGCGGGAGGGCCTGAAGAGACCCAGTACTTC. The variable domain in full, completed from reference TRBV7-9 and TRBJ2-5, reads DTGVSQNPRHKITKRGQNVTFRCDPISEHNRLYWYRQTLGQGPEFLTYFQNEAQLEKSRLLSDRFSAERPKGSFSTLEIQRTEQGDSAMYLCAASRLAGGPEETQYFGPGTRLLVL.

The chain joins TRBV28 to TRBJ2-7; perhaps TRBD2 as D (6 bases). CDR3 length: 14 amino acids. Germline CDR1 is MDHEN and CDR2 is SYDVKM. Deletions cut 3 bases from V and 2 bases from J, with 11 bases between. This CDR3 is CASSFRGKTYEQYF. CDR3 sequence (DNA): TGTGCCAGCAGTTTCCGCGGGAAGACCTACGAGCAGTACTTC.

The V and J genes are TRBV29-1 and TRBJ2-7, with D possibly TRBD2 on 6 matching bases. The CDR3 consists of 14 residues. Germline assignment: CDR1 SQVTM and CDR2 ANQGSEA. With 0 bases removed from V and 4 bases from J, the gap between germline ends came to 13 bases. The CDR3, as DNA: TGCAGCGTTGAAGAGGGGGGACTTTATTACGAGCAGTACTTC. It codes for CSVEEGGLYYEQYF.

The V and J genes are TRBV29-1 and TRBJ1-2; TRBD1 might be the D (6 bases). Trimming took 1 base from V and 4 from J, leaving 10 bases between them. This CDR3 has 13 amino acids. The germline V gene has CDR1 SQVTM and CDR2 ANQGSEA. CDR3 residues: CSVEVTGLYGYTF. CDR3 nucleotides: TGCAGCGTTGAAGTAACAGGGCTCTATGGCTACACCTTC.

This clone showed up just once. CDR3 protein: CSVEDAGGEVEAFF. The CDR3 DNA reads as TGCAGCGTTGAAGACGCAGGGGGTGAAGTCGAAGCTTTCTTT. The rearrangement links TRBV29-1 to TRBJ1-1, with 7 positions matching TRBD1. The CDR3 extends over 14 amino acids. The V gene end was trimmed by 0 bases and the J gene end by 8 bases; junction bases not matched to a gene: 9. The germline V gene has CDR1 SQVTM and CDR2 ANQGSEA.

This chain connects TRBV10-3 to TRBJ2-1; TRBD2 agrees at 8 bases. V shed 6 bases, J shed 8 bases, and the junction held 21 bases outside the gene matches. CDR1 is ENHRY, CDR2 SYGVKD, per germline. There are 18 residues in the CDR3. The CDR3 sequence is CAIRARTFSGTVEDEQFF. CDR3 nucleotide sequence: TGTGCCATCAGGGCAAGGACCTTTAGCGGGACGGTCGAGGATGAGCAGTTCTTC.

This chain connects TRBV11-2 to TRBJ2-7; 7 positions agree with TRBD2. J was trimmed by 5 bases and V by 4 bases; bases with no gene match: 11. Germline V gene sequence: CDR1 SGHAT, CDR2 FQNNGV. The CDR3 sequence is 15 residues long. CDR3 sequence: CASSSQRTSWHEQYF. The CDR3 nucleotides are TGTGCCAGCAGCTCACAAAGGACTAGTTGGCACGAGCAGTACTTC.

V gene TRBV2 combines with J gene TRBJ1-1; D gene unclear. CDR1 and CDR2 (germline): SNHLY, FYNNEI. Trimming pared 9 bases from V and 10 bases from J, leaving 9 bases between. The CDR3 loop spans 9 amino acids. In DNA form, the CDR3 reads TGTGCCAGTCCGCCGGGAGCTTTCTTT. It codes for CASPPGAFF. The full variable domain, its missing parts supplied by reference TRBV2 and TRBJ1-1, is EPEVTQTPSHQVTQMGQEVILRCVPISNHLYFYWYRQILGQKVEFLVSFYNNEISEKSEIFDDQFSVERPDGSNFTLKIRSTKLEDSAMYFCASPPGAFFGQGTRLTVV.